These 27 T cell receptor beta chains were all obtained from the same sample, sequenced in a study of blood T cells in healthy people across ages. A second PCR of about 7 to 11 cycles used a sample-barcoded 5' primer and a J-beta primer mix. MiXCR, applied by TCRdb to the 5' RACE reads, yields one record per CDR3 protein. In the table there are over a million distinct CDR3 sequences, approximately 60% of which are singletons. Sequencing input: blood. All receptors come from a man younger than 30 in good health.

The CDR3 sequence: CAISDGGRPYGYTF. The CDR3 DNA sequence: TGTGCCATCAGTGACGGGGGGCGCCCCTATGGCTACACCTTC. This chain uses TRBV10-3 with TRBJ1-2, with D perhaps TRBD1 (6 bases). The CDR3 is made up of 14 amino acids. Germline lookup yields CDR1 ENHRY and CDR2 SYGVKD. Trimming took 3 bases from V and 4 from J, leaving 12 bases between them.

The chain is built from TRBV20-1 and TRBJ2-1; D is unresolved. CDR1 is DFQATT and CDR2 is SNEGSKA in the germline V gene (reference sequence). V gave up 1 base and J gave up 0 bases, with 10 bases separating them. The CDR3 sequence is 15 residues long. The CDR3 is CSARGRLSSYNEQFF. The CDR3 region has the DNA TGCAGTGCTAGAGGACGGCTAAGCTCCTACAATGAGCAGTTCTTC.

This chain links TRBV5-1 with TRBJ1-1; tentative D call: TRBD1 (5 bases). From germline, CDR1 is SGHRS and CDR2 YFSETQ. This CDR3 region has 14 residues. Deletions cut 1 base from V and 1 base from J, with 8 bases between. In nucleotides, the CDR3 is TGCGCCAGCAGCTTGAGACAGCCGAACACTGAAGCTTTCTTT. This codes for CASSLRQPNTEAFF.

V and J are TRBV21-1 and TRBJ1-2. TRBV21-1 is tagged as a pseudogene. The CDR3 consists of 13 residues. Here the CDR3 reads CASSKDVGYGYTF. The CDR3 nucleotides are TGTGCCAGCAGCAAAGACGTCGGATATGGCTACACCTTC.

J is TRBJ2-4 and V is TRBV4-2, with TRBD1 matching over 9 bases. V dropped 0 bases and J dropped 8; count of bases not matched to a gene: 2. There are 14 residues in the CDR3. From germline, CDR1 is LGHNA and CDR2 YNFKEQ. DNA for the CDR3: TGTGCCAGCAGCCAAGATGACAGGGGGTACATTCAGTACTTC. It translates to CASSQDDRGYIQYF.

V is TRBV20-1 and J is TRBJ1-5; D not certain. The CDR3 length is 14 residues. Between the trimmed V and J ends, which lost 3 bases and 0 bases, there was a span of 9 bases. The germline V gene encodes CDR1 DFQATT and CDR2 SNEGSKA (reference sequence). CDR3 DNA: TGCAGTGCTAGTGCAAGCAATAGCAATCAGCCCCAGCATTTT. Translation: CSASASNSNQPQHF.

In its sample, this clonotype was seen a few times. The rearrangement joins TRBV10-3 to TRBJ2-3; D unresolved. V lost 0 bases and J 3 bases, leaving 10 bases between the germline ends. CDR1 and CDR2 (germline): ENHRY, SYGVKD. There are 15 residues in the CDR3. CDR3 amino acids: CAISESGKDTDTQYF. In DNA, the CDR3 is TGTGCCATCAGTGAGTCAGGGAAAGATACAGATACGCAGTATTTT.

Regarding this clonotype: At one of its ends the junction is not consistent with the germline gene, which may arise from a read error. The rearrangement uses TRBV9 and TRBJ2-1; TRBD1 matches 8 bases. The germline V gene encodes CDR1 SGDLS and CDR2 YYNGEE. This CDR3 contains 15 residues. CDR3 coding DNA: TGTGCCAGCAGTGGATCAGGGGGCTCCTACAGTGAGCAGTTCTTC. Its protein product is CASSGSGGSYSEQFF.

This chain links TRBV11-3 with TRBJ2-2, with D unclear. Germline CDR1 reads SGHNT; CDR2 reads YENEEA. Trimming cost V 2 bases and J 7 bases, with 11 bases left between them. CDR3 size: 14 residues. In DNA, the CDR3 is TGTGCCAGCAGCTTATTAGGGATCGGCGGGGAGCTGTTTTTT. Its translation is CASSLLGIGGELFF.

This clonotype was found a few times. DNA of the CDR3: TGTGCCAGCAGTCAGCAGATCTCTGGGGCCAACGTCCTGACTTTC. Amino acid sequence: CASSQQISGANVLTF. The genes are TRBV27 and TRBJ2-6; D not resolved. Deletions cut 5 bases from V and 0 bases from J, with 8 bases between. The CDR3 totals 15 residues. CDR1 MNHEY and CDR2 SMNVEV come from the germline V gene (reference sequence).

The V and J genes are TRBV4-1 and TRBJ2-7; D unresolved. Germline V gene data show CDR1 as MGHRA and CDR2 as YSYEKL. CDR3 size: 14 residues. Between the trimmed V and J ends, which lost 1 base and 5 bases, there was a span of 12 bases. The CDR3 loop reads CASSQASKPDEQYF. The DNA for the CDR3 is TGCGCCAGCAGCCAAGCTTCCAAACCCGACGAGCAGTACTTC.

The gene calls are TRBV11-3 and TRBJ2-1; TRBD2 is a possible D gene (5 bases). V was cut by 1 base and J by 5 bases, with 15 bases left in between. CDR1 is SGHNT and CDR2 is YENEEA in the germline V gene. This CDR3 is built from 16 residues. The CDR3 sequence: CASSLGVVDSNNEQFF. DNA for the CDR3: TGTGCCAGCAGCTTAGGAGTAGTGGACTCAAACAATGAGCAGTTCTTC.

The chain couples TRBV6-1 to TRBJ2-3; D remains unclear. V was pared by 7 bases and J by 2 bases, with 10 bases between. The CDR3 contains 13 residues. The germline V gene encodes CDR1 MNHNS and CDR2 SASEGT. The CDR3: CASNAPFTDTQYF. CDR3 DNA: TGTGCCAGCAACGCCCCATTCACAGATACGCAGTATTTT.

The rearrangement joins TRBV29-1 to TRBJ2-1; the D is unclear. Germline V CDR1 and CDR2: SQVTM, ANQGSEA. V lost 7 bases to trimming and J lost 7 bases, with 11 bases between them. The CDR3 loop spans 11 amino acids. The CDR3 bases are TGCAGCGCCAACTCTCGGAATGAGCAGTTCTTC. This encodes CSANSRNEQFF.

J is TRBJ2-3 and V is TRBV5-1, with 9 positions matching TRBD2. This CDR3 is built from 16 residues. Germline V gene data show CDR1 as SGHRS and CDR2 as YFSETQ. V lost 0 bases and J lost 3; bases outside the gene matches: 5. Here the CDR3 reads CASSLDGGRATDTQYF. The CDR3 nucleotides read TGCGCCAGCAGCTTGGATGGCGGGAGGGCGACAGATACGCAGTATTTT. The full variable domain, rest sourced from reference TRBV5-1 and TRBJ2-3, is KAGVTQTPRYLIKTRGQQVTLSCSPISGHRSVSWYQQTPGQGLQFLFEYFSETQRNKGNFPGRFSGRQFSNSRSEMNVSTLELGDSALYLCASSLDGGRATDTQYFGPGTRLTVL.

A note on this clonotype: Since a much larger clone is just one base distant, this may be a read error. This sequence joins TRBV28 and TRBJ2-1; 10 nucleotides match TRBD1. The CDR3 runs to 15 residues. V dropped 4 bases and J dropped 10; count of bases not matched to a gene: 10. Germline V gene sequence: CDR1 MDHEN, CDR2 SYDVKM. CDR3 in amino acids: CASSSPGQGSYEQFF. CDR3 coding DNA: TGTGCCAGCAGTTCACCGGGACAGGGGTCCTACGAGCAGTTCTTC.

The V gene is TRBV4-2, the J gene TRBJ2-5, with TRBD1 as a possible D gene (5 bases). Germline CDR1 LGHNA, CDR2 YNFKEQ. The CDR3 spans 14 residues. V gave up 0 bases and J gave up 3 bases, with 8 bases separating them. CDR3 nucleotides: TGTGCCAGCAGCCAAGAGGTAGGGGAAGAGACCCAGTACTTC. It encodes CASSQEVGEETQYF.

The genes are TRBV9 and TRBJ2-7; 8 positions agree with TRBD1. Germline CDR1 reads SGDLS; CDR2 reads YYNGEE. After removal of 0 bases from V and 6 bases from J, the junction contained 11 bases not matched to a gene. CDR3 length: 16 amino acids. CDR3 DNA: TGTGCCAGCAGCGTAGTAAGGGACAGGTCAGAAAGCGAGCAGTACTTC. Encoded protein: CASSVVRDRSESEQYF. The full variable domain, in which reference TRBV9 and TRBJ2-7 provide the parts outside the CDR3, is DSGVTQTPKHLITATGQRVTLRCSPRSGDLSVYWYQQSLDQGLQFLIQYYNGEERAKGNILERFSAQQFPDLHSELNLSSLELGDSALYFCASSVVRDRSESEQYFGPGTRLTVT.

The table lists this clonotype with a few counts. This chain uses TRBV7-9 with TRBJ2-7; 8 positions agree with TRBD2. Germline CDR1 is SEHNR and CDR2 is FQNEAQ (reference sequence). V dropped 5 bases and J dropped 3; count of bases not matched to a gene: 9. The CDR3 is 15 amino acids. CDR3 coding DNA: TGTGCCAGCAGCCGGGCCGGACTAGCTTACTACGAGCAGTACTTC. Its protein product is CASSRAGLAYYEQYF.

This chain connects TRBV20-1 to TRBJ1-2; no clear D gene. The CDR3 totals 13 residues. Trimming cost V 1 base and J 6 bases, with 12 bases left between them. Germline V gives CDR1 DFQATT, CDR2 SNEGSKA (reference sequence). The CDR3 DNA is TGCAGTGCTAGAGTTAACAGCTACGATGGCTACACCTTC. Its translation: CSARVNSYDGYTF.

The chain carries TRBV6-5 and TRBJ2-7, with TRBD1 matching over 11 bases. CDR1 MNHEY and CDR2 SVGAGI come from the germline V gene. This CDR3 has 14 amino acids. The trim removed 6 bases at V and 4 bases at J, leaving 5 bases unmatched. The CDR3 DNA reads TGTGCCAGCAGACCGGACAGGGGGCGATACGAGCAGTACTTC. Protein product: CASRPDRGRYEQYF.

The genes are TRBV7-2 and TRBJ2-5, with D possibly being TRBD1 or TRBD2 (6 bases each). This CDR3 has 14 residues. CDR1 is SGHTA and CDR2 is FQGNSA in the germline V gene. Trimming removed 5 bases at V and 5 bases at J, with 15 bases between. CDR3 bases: TGTGCCAGCAGCGCCGGGGGCAGGGCGGAGACCCAGTACTTC. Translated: CASSAGGRAETQYF. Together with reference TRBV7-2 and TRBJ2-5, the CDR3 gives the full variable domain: GAGVSQSPSNKVTEKGKDVELRCDPISGHTALYWYRQSLGQGLEFLIYFQGNSAPDKSGLPSDRFSAERTGGSVSTLTIQRTQQEDSAVYLCASSAGGRAETQYFGPGTRLLVL.

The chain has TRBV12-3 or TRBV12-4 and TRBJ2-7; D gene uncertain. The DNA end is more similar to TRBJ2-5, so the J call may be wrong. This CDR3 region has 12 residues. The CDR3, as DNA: TGTGCCAGCAGTAATATGTGGGAGACCCAGTACTTC. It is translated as CASSNMWETQYF.

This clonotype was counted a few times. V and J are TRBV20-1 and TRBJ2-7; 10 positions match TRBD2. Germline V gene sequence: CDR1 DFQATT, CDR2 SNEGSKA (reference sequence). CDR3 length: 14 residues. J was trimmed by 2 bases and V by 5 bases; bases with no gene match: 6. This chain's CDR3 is CSAGIAGGTYEQYF. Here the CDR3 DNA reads TGCAGTGCTGGGATAGCGGGGGGTACCTACGAGCAGTACTTC.

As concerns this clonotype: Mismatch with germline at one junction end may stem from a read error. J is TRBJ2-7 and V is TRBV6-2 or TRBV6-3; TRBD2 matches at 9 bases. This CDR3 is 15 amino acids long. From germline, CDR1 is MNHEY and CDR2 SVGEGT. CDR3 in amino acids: CASSYSTSGSHEQYF. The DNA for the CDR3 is TGTGCCAGCAGTTACTCGACTAGCGGCTCCCACGAGCAGTACTTC.

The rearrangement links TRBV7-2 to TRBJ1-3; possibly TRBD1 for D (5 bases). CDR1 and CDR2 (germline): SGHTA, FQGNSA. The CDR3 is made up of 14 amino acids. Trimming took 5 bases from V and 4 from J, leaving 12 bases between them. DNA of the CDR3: TGTGCCAGCAGCCGAAATTACAGGGGAAACACCATATATTTT. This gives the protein CASSRNYRGNTIYF.

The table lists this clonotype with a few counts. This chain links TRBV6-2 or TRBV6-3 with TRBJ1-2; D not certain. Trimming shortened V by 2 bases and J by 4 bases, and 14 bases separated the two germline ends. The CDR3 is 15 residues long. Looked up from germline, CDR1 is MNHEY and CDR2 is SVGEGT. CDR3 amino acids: CASSYGDGLSYGYTF. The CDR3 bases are TGTGCCAGCAGTTACGGGGATGGCTTGAGCTATGGCTACACCTTC.